This T cell receptor (beta chain) comes out of a study of shared clonotypes between healthy human individuals. Study observations and caveats: Rarefaction revealed incomplete sorted-subset sequencing despite large depth. Among non-shared clonotypes, generation probabilities were lower than among those shared by all four donors. In this cohort, only blood was sampled, and tissue repertoires likely differ.

The germline V gene encodes CDR1 SGHAT and CDR2 FQNNGV. This CDR3 is built from 15 residues. As to this clone: Its antigen is undetermined.

The study ran the assay at deep level. Generated by immunoSEQ multiplex PCR, the TCRdb table keeps only in-frame clones and is missing some. Of about 2.3 million clones in the sample, roughly 92% were seen once. Sequenced material: naive CD4+ T cells from PBMCs. The sample's subset: CD45RA+ positively selected. The chain uses TRBV11-2 and TRBJ2-5; D possibly corresponds to TRBD1 (6 bases). TRBJ2-7 explains the end of the DNA better; the J call may be wrong. The receptor's source is a man aged 18 to 29 in good health. Some clones in this sample may be carry-over from other donors' samples. The CDR3: CASSPDSPREDEQYF. In DNA form, the CDR3 reads TGTGCCAGCAGCCCGGACAGTCCCCGAGAGGACGAGCAGTACTTC.